Listed here are 19 T cell receptor beta chains from one sample, sequenced in a study of regulatory T cells in long-lasting Graves disease listed by TCRdb under 2021. This sample's time point label indicates: newly diagnosed GD, antithyroid drugs for less than 3 months. RNA was extracted from PBMCs in TRIzol for both TCR sequencing and RNA sequencing. Library creation used multiplex PCR. The instrument was an Illumina HiSeq 4000. iRepertoire HTBI primers and Arm-PCR amplification of CDR3 regions were used to construct TCR beta libraries. TCRdb reprocessed the public reads (quality trimming at Q25 with fastp, clone calling with MiXCR) and kept in-frame beta chains. Here each entry gathers all rows of one CDR3 protein and keeps the most common genes and DNA. This sample comprises about 320,000 distinct CDR3 sequences, 15% to 20% of them detected only once. The ten largest clones represent about 40% of the sample.

The specimen comprised peripheral blood mononuclear cells (PBMCs), sampled at new diagnosis, from a patient treated with antithyroid drugs. All receptors derive from a female donor with Graves disease.

This clonotype was counted at least ten times. Because the CDR3 is missing its conserved closing phenylalanine or tryptophan, this is likely a read error. The DNA is left out, because the CDR3 cannot be placed on it with certainty; the CDR3 is given as TCRdb lists it. The rearrangement joins TRBV2 to TRBJ2-1; the table's D call TRBD2 went unverified against the DNA. The CDR3 is 12 residues long, counting both termini. Germline loops: CDR1 SNHLY, CDR2 FYNNEI. This CDR3 reads CASSISGRRLRV.

The chain joins TRBV20-1 to TRBJ1-5; the match to TRBD1 covers 8 bases. Germline V lookup: CDR1 DFQATT, CDR2 SNEGSKA (reference sequence). The CDR3 runs to 14 residues. The V segment lost 3 bases and the J segment 7 bases; nucleotides outside the gene matches: 8. In DNA form, the CDR3 reads TGCAGTGCTAGGTCGCAGGGGGCTAGGCAGCCCCAGCATTTT. It specifies CSARSQGARQPQHF.

V gene TRBV18 combines with J gene TRBJ2-1; 9 bases align to TRBD1. The junction had 9 bases not matched to a gene; V was cut back by 2 bases and J by 10 bases. Germline V gene sequence: CDR1 KGHSH, CDR2 LQKENI. The CDR3 covers 15 residues. The CDR3 sequence is CASSPKGQGSAEQFF. The DNA of the CDR3 is TGTGCCAGCTCACCAAAGGGACAGGGATCGGCCGAGCAGTTCTTC.

This clonotype appeared many times. The chain joins TRBV3-1 to TRBJ2-1; TRBD1 matches 8 bases. Germline V gives CDR1 LGHDT, CDR2 YNNKEL (reference sequence). CDR3 length: 17 residues. Trimming cost V 1 base and J 4 bases; bases outside gene matches: 9. The CDR3 sequence is CASSQASRTGRYNEQFF. Written as DNA, the CDR3 is TGTGCCAGCAGCCAAGCCTCCCGGACAGGGAGGTACAATGAGCAGTTCTTC.

This clonotype showed up many times. The J gene is TRBJ1-2, the V gene TRBV25-1; 8 bases fit TRBD1. The CDR3 is 12 amino acids. V trimming: 10 bases; J trimming: 8 bases; junction bases outside the gene matches: 9. CDR1 is MGHDK and CDR2 is SYGVNS in the germline V gene. The DNA of the CDR3 is TGTGCCACCAGGGGACAGGTGATCGGCTACACCTTC. Translated, it gives CATRGQVIGYTF.

This clonotype was detected ten times or more. The chain recombines TRBV25-1 with TRBJ1-6, with TRBD1 identical over 9 bases. Per the germline V gene, CDR1 is MGHDK and CDR2 is SYGVNS. J lost 5 bases, V lost 4 bases, and 0 bases had no gene match. This CDR3 spans 14 amino acids. The DNA for the CDR3 is TGTGCCAGCAGTGGGACAGGGGATAATTCACCCCTCCACTTT. It encodes CASSGTGDNSPLHF.

The chain couples TRBV5-5 to TRBJ1-1, with D maybe TRBD1 (6 bases). The V gene's germline CDR1 is SGHKS and CDR2 YYEKEE (reference sequence). This CDR3 comprises 14 residues. V was trimmed by 2 bases and J by 3 bases, leaving 11 bases between them. The CDR3 here is CASSFRGSDTEAFF. The CDR3 bases are TGTGCCAGCAGCTTCAGGGGTTCTGACACTGAAGCTTTCTTT.

This clonotype was observed many times. As DNA, the CDR3 is TGTGCCAGCGGAAAGCTCACAGGGGTAGAGGCTTTCTTT. It translates to CASGKLTGVEAFF. The V and J genes are TRBV28 and TRBJ1-1; 7 bases fit TRBD1. This CDR3 has 13 amino acids. J lost 11 bases, V lost 8 bases, and 14 bases had no gene match. In germline, CDR1 is MDHEN, CDR2 SYDVKM.

This clonotype was detected a few times. This may come from a read error, since a much larger clone is one base off. The chain uses TRBV2 and TRBJ2-3; TRBD2 matches at 7 bases. The CDR3 is made up of 20 amino acids. The germline CDR1 and CDR2 sequences are SNHLY and FYNNEI. V trimming: 5 bases; J trimming: 2 bases; junction bases outside the gene matches: 22. The CDR3 DNA reads TGTGCCAGCAGTCCCGGGGGTCCAGCGGGGCGAGGGGCCCACACAGATACGCAGTATTTT. Protein product: CASSPGGPAGRGAHTDTQYF.

There are many counts of this clonotype. J is TRBJ2-3 and V is TRBV27; 10 bases fit TRBD2. Germline assignment: CDR1 MNHEY and CDR2 SMNVEV (reference sequence). CDR3 size: 15 residues. The J segment lost 3 bases and the V segment lost 6 bases, leaving 6 bases of the junction unmatched. The DNA for the CDR3 is TGTGCCAGCAGGAATACGGGACTAGCGACAGATACGCAGTATTTT. Protein sequence: CASRNTGLATDTQYF.

This clonotype has ten or more counts. The chain employs TRBV20-1 and TRBJ1-4, with TRBD1 as a possible D gene (5 bases). Trimming shortened V by 6 bases and J by 6 bases, and 11 bases separated the two germline ends. The CDR3 covers 12 residues. Germline values: CDR1 DFQATT, CDR2 SNEGSKA (reference sequence). In DNA, the CDR3 is TGCAGTGCCCGGCAGGGTGATGAAAAACTGTTTTTT. It yields the protein CSARQGDEKLFF.

This clonotype has more than one count but fewer than ten. Written as DNA, the CDR3 is TGTGCCAGCAGCGTAAAGCCGGGACTAGACTACAATGAGCAGTTCTTC. Translating it yields CASSVKPGLDYNEQFF. The chain couples TRBV7-9 to TRBJ2-1; TRBD2 matches at 8 bases. Germline V gene data show CDR1 as SEHNR and CDR2 as FQNEAQ (reference sequence). The ends lost 5 bases at V and 3 bases at J; junction bases unmatched: 9. The CDR3 runs 16 residues.

In the case of this clonotype: This may come from a read error, since a much larger clone is one base off. This sequence joins TRBV25-1 and TRBJ2-1; D gene uncertain. The V end was cut by 6 bases, the J end by 10 bases, with 22 bases between. CDR1 and CDR2 from the germline V gene are MGHDK and SYGVNS. CDR3 length: 15 amino acids. CDR3 protein: CASSPALGNSYEQFF. The CDR3 DNA follows: TGTGCCAGCAGCCCTGCCCTGGGCAACTCCTACGAGCAGTTCTTC.

CDR3 nucleotides: TGTGCCAGCAGGGGGACAGGGACGGGCTACGAGCAGTACTTC. The encoded protein is CASRGTGTGYEQYF. The chain carries TRBV28 and TRBJ2-7; TRBD1 matches 9 bases. Germline lookup yields CDR1 MDHEN and CDR2 SYDVKM. The CDR3 sequence is 14 residues long. After removal of 6 bases from V and 3 bases from J, the junction contained 6 bases not matched to a gene.

This chain joins TRBV28 and TRBJ2-7; D is possibly TRBD1 (7 bases). There are 15 residues in the CDR3. Germline loops: CDR1 MDHEN, CDR2 SYDVKM. The ends were cut back, 6 bases at V and 2 bases at J, with 17 bases in the middle. CDR3 DNA sequence: TGTGCCAGCAGGGCGGGGAACAGGGGTGCCTACGAGCAGTACTTC. Its translation: CASRAGNRGAYEQYF.

This clonotype has at least ten counts. CDR3 bases: TGTGCCAGTTTAGACGGCGGTAGCACAGATACGCAGTATTTT. It codes for CASLDGGSTDTQYF. The chain recombines TRBV19 with TRBJ2-3; D unclear. V lost 8 bases to trimming and J lost 0 bases, with 12 bases between them. The CDR3 length is 14 residues. Germline loops: CDR1 LNHDA, CDR2 SQIVND (reference sequence). The full variable domain, completed using reference TRBV19 and TRBJ2-3, is DGGITQSPKYLFRKEGQNVTLSCEQNLNHDAMYWYRQDPGQGLRLIYYSQIVNDFQKGDIAEGYSVSREKKESFPLTVTSAQKNPTAFYLCASLDGGSTDTQYFGPGTRLTVL.

The chain uses TRBV20-1 and TRBJ2-1, with no clear D. Trimming took 0 bases from V and 10 from J, leaving 13 bases between them. The CDR3 covers 13 residues. The V gene's germline CDR1 is DFQATT and CDR2 SNEGSKA (reference sequence). CDR3 bases: TGCAGTGCTAGAGATATCTTCAGCGCGGAGCAGTTCTTC. This codes for CSARDIFSAEQFF.

This clonotype was seen repeatedly, ten times or more. The CDR3 here is CASSLAGGLNTEAFF. CDR3 in DNA: TGTGCCAGCAGCTTAGCGGGTGGGTTGAACACTGAAGCTTTCTTT. This chain uses TRBV27 with TRBJ1-1; D gene unclear. Germline assignment: CDR1 MNHEY and CDR2 SMNVEV (reference sequence). V lost 6 bases to trimming and J lost 0 bases, with 14 bases between them. The CDR3 is 15 residues long.

The chain recombines TRBV7-8 with TRBJ2-1; tentatively, D is TRBD2 (7 bases). V shed 3 bases and J shed 7 bases, with 25 bases lying between them. The CDR3 is made up of 18 amino acids. Germline CDR1 is SGHVS and CDR2 is FQNEAQ. CDR3 nucleotides: TGTGCCAGCAGCTTTGGTGAATCGGTGGATAGGGGGGGGAATGAGCAGTTCTTC. Translating gives CASSFGESVDRGGNEQFF.